Following are 18 T cell receptor beta chains from one sample sequenced in a study of T cells in Graves' hyperthyroidism and ophthalmopathy. Amplified TCR beta CDR3 regions came from RNA transcripts. The HTBI primer set was used in a first-round RT-PCR of the TCR CDR3. TCRdb processed the multiplex PCR reads anew with MiXCR; each CDR3 protein has one entry. The sample consists of over 650,000 distinct CDR3 sequences, about a sixth of them appearing once. Sequenced input: blood. These receptors all stem from a man aged 18 to 30 with Graves' hyperthyroidism.

The rearrangement links TRBV28 to TRBJ1-2; D is possibly TRBD1 (5 bases). This CDR3 has 14 amino acids. Germline V lookup: CDR1 MDHEN, CDR2 SYDVKM. Trimming cost V 7 bases and J 7 bases, with 19 bases left between them. The CDR3 DNA follows: TGTGCCAGCACCATCCTCAGGGCAGAACGTGGCTACACCTTC. It specifies CASTILRAERGYTF.

This clonotype was observed many times. The chain employs TRBV28 and TRBJ1-1, with a tentative D call TRBD1 (6 bases). Trimming pared 5 bases from V and 10 bases from J, leaving 23 bases between. In germline, CDR1 is MDHEN, CDR2 SYDVKM. The CDR3 is 15 residues long. The CDR3 reads CASSPAAGGHNRAFF. The CDR3 region has the DNA TGTGCCAGCAGTCCCGCTGCGGGGGGGCATAATAGAGCTTTCTTT.

This chain joins TRBV24-1 and TRBJ1-1; 8 nucleotides match TRBD1. The CDR3 is 13 residues long. CDR1 is KGHDR and CDR2 is SFDVKD in the germline V gene. V dropped 10 bases and J dropped 3; count of bases not matched to a gene: 6. In DNA, the CDR3 is TGTGCCACTAGAGAGGACAGGGACACTGAAGCTTTCTTT. Its translation is CATREDRDTEAFF.

The chain combines TRBV29-1 with TRBJ1-4; perhaps TRBD1 as D (6 bases). CDR1 and CDR2 (germline): SQVTM, ANQGSEA. Trimming shortened V by 7 bases and J by 1 base, and 13 bases separated the two germline ends. The length of the CDR3 is 14 residues. Here the CDR3 DNA reads TGCAGCGGTATGGAGGGGGGAACTAATGAAAAACTGTTTTTT. Its translation is CSGMEGGTNEKLFF.

The chain recombines TRBV19 with TRBJ2-7, with D possibly being TRBD1 (5 bases). This CDR3 is built from 14 residues. The V end was cut by 4 bases, the J end by 0 bases, with 10 bases between. Germline V gene sequence: CDR1 LNHDA, CDR2 SQIVND (reference sequence). CDR3 sequence reads: CASSRQRSSYEQYF. The DNA of the CDR3 is TGTGCCAGTAGTAGACAGCGAAGCTCCTACGAGCAGTACTTC.

This clonotype has ten or more counts. This chain links TRBV20-1 with TRBJ2-5; the D is unclear. Germline V gene sequence: CDR1 DFQATT, CDR2 SNEGSKA (reference sequence). V lost 6 bases and J lost 4, with 21 bases in between. The CDR3 runs to 15 residues. The chain's CDR3 is CSAHIRTGPRETQYF. In DNA, the CDR3 is TGCAGTGCGCATATTAGAACGGGCCCTCGAGAGACCCAGTACTTC.

This clonotype was picked up many times. The V call is TRBV29-1, the J call TRBJ1-1; D is uncertain. Trimming removed 4 bases from V and 0 bases from J, with 9 bases in between. This CDR3 has 13 amino acids. The germline gives CDR1 SQVTM, CDR2 ANQGSEA. CDR3 coding DNA: TGCAGCGTTGCCGCAGAGATGAACACTGAAGCTTTCTTT. This codes for CSVAAEMNTEAFF.

This clonotype came up a few times. The rearrangement links TRBV19 to TRBJ2-5; D could derive from TRBD1 or TRBD2 (5 bases each). There are 15 residues in the CDR3. Trimming removed 4 bases from V and 2 bases from J, with 14 bases in between. Germline CDR1 is LNHDA and CDR2 is SQIVND (reference sequence). CDR3 region: CASSNPGRAQETQYF. CDR3 nucleotide sequence: TGTGCCAGTAGTAACCCGGGACGTGCACAAGAGACCCAGTACTTC.

This clonotype was seen ten or more times. The genes are TRBV20-1 and TRBJ2-1; 7 bases are shared with TRBD1. CDR3 size: 12 residues. The junction had 9 bases not matched to a gene; V was cut back by 7 bases and J by 9 bases. The germline V gene encodes CDR1 DFQATT and CDR2 SNEGSKA (reference sequence). CDR3 loop: CSGFDRVGEQFF. DNA for the CDR3: TGCAGTGGGTTTGACAGGGTCGGTGAGCAGTTCTTC.

The count of this clonotype is one. A much more abundant neighbour one base away suggests this may be a read error. J is TRBJ2-1 and V is TRBV12-5; weak D call: TRBD1 (6 bases). The DNA end is a closer match to TRBJ2-7, so the J assignment may be wrong. Germline-derived CDR1 and CDR2 are LGHNT and FRNRAP. The CDR3 length is 16 residues. Here the CDR3 DNA reads TGTGCTAGTGGGACCAGCAGGGGTATCTCCTACAATGAGCAGTACTTC. Translation gives CASGTSRGISYNEQYF.

This clonotype has just one count. The CDR3 DNA is TGTGCCAGCAGCGTCGACCGGGACAGATTTTATAGCAATCAGCCCCAGCATTTT. This translates into CASSVDRDRFYSNQPQHF. The chain joins TRBV7-8 to TRBJ1-5, with 7 bases fitting TRBD1. CDR1 is SGHVS, CDR2 FQNEAQ, per germline. The CDR3 has 18 amino acids. V was pared by 5 bases and J by 0 bases, with 13 bases of the junction left unmatched.

A remark on this clonotype: The junction and the germline gene differ at one end; a read error may be behind it. The chain has TRBV7-3 and TRBJ2-2; TRBD2 matches 12 bases. The CDR3 sequence is 19 residues long. CDR1 is SGHTA and CDR2 is FQGTGA in the germline V gene. This CDR3 reads CASSPLGLAGGPNTGELFF. Here the CDR3 DNA reads TGTGCCAGCAGCCCCCTAGGGCTAGCGGGAGGGCCGAATACCGGGGAGCTGTTTTTT.

This clonotype came up a few times. A much larger clone lies one base from this, so it may be a read error. The rearrangement links TRBV20-1 to TRBJ1-1; TRBD1 matches at 8 bases. The CDR3 is made up of 14 amino acids. Germline V gene lookup returns CDR1 DFQATT and CDR2 SNEGSKA (reference sequence). The CDR3 DNA follows: TGCAGTACCACAGGGGGATCAATGAACACTAAAGCTTTCTTT. The encoded protein is CSTTGGSMNTKAFF.

This clonotype was seen at least ten times. The chain recombines TRBV12-5 with TRBJ2-1, with D hard to call. V was trimmed by 6 bases and J by 4 bases, leaving 4 bases between them. The CDR3 sequence is 11 residues long. CDR1 and CDR2 (germline): LGHNT, FRNRAP. In DNA form, the CDR3 reads TGTGCTAGTGGCTATTACAATGAGCAGTTCTTC. Protein product: CASGYYNEQFF.

V usage is TRBV7-9 and J usage is TRBJ2-5; D might be TRBD1 (6 bases). Trimming shortened V by 4 bases and J by 3 bases, and 15 bases separated the two germline ends. The germline V gene has CDR1 SEHNR and CDR2 FQNEAQ (reference sequence). The CDR3 is 15 residues long. CDR3 amino acids: CASSYPRGAKETQYF. CDR3 nucleotide sequence: TGTGCCAGCAGCTACCCCAGGGGAGCGAAAGAGACCCAGTACTTC.

The chain has TRBV5-8 and TRBJ1-5; D ambiguous. This CDR3 spans 14 amino acids. V was trimmed by 2 bases and J by 5 bases, leaving 11 bases between them. Germline loops: CDR1 SGHTS, CDR2 YDEGEE. The CDR3, as DNA: TGTGCCAGCAGCTTCTTCACGGATCATCAGCCCCAGCATTTT. It is translated as CASSFFTDHQPQHF.

This clonotype was detected many times. The J gene is TRBJ2-1, the V gene TRBV7-9; 13 bases align to TRBD2. Germline CDR1 reads SEHNR; CDR2 reads FQNEAQ (reference sequence). V shed 5 bases and J 8 bases; nucleotides not matched to a gene: 6. The CDR3 consists of 15 residues. The DNA of the CDR3 is TGTGCCAGCAGCATCGGGACTAGCGGGATCCATGAGCAGTTCTTC. Translation: CASSIGTSGIHEQFF.

The table lists this clonotype with a few counts. This chain joins TRBV30 and TRBJ2-6; 11 positions match TRBD1. Germline CDR1 and CDR2: GTSNPN and SVGIG (reference sequence). The CDR3 totals 18 residues. V shed 2 bases, J shed 1 base, and the junction held 7 bases outside the gene matches. This CDR3 reads CAWSRGQGERSGANVLTF. The CDR3 region has the DNA TGTGCCTGGAGTAGGGGACAGGGGGAAAGGTCTGGGGCCAACGTCCTGACTTTC.